This T cell receptor beta chain came from a study of blood T cell repertoires in COVID-19. Overall study context: Sites in the United States, Italy and Spain provided acute and convalescent COVID-19 samples. T cells, B-cell-depleted T cells, or PBMCs supplied cDNA or gDNA.

The CDR3 consists of 13 residues. Germline V gene data show CDR1 as MDHEN and CDR2 as SYDVKM. V lost 5 bases to trimming and J lost 4 bases, with 11 bases between them. Authors' analysis steps: Amplification of reference gene primers provided the estimated nucleated cell counts. TCRdb keeps only in-frame clones here, not all; method: immunoSEQ multiplex PCR. That table gives V, J and clone size, and the DNA gave D and trimming. In the table there are just under 50,000 clones, roughly 82% of which are singletons. The clonotype originates from a human donor in a cohort sampled during active COVID-19. The sequenced sample consisted of peripheral blood. The chain recombines TRBV28 with TRBJ1-2; D is possibly TRBD1 (6 bases). This CDR3 reads CASSTGTGYGYTF. The CDR3 bases are TGTGCCAGCAGTACAGGGACGGGCTATGGCTACACCTTC.